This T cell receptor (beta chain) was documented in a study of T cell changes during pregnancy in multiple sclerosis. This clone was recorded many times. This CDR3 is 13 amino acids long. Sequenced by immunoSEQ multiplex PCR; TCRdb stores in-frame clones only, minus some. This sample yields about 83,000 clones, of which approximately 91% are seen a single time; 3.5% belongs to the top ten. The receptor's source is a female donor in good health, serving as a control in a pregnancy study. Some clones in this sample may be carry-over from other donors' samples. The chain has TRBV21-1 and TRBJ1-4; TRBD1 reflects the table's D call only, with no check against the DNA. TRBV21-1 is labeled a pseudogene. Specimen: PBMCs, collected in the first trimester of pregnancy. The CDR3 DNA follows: TGTGCCAGCAGGACAGGGGGGAATGAAAAACTGTTTTTT. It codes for CASRTGGNEKLFF.